These 24 T cell receptor beta chains share one sample of origin, sequenced in a study of T cells in Graves' hyperthyroidism and ophthalmopathy. TCR beta CDR3 regions were amplified from RNA transcripts. Carried out on the TCR CDR3, a first-round RT-PCR used the HTBI primer set. Using its own MiXCR run on the multiplex PCR reads, TCRdb lists one record per CDR3 protein. Among hundreds of thousands of distinct CDR3 sequences, about 20% were seen once, and the ten largest hold around 64%. Sequences were obtained from blood. These TCRs come from a man under 40 with Graves' ophthalmopathy.

The chain links TRBV7-2 to TRBJ2-3, with D perhaps matching TRBD1 or TRBD2 (5 bases each). The CDR3 covers 15 residues. Per germline, CDR1 SGHTA and CDR2 FQGNSA. With 6 bases removed from V and 1 base from J, the gap between germline ends came to 14 bases. The CDR3 DNA is TGTGCCAGCAGTCTAGGGGACGCCGGCACAGATACGCAGTATTTT. This gives the protein CASSLGDAGTDTQYF.

The chain uses TRBV12-5 and TRBJ2-7; D unclear. Looked up from germline, CDR1 is LGHNT and CDR2 is FRNRAP. The V gene lost 9 bases and the J gene lost 7 bases, with 10 bases spanning the gap. The CDR3 has 10 amino acids. DNA of the CDR3: TGTGCTAGCCGGCCGCGAGAGCAGTACTTC. Its translation: CASRPREQYF. Full variable domain (rest looked up from reference TRBV12-5 and TRBJ2-7): DARVTQTPRHKVTEMGQEVTMRCQPILGHNTVFWYRQTMMQGLELLAYFRNRAPLDDSGMPKDRFSAEMPDATLATLKIQPSEPRDSAVYFCASRPREQYFGPGTRLTVT.

This clonotype showed up just a few times. CDR3 in amino acids: CASSSGQGPNTEAFF. The CDR3 DNA sequence: TGTGCCAGCAGTTCGGGACAGGGACCGAACACTGAAGCTTTCTTT. V is TRBV27 and J is TRBJ1-1, with TRBD1 identical over 9 bases. Losses at the gene ends were 4 bases for V and 1 base for J; bases not matched to a gene: 4. CDR3 length equals 15 residues. Germline-derived CDR1 and CDR2 are MNHEY and SMNVEV (reference sequence).

In its sample, this clonotype was seen a few times. The chain employs TRBV10-2 and TRBJ1-5; tentative D call: TRBD1 (6 bases). The germline V and J ends were trimmed by 5 bases and 3 bases, with 14 bases remaining between them. Germline V gene sequence: CDR1 WSHSY, CDR2 SAAADI. This CDR3 comprises 15 residues. The CDR3 DNA is TGCGCCAGCAGTTTAGGCAGGGGCTTCAATCAGCCCCAGCATTTT. Amino acids: CASSLGRGFNQPQHF.

This clonotype was counted many times. The chain combines TRBV30 with TRBJ1-6; D gene uncertain. Trimming took off 1 base at V and 9 bases at J, with 13 bases between the two ends. The CDR3 is 14 residues long. The germline CDR1 and CDR2 sequences are GTSNPN and SVGIG (reference sequence). CDR3: CAWSAADKVSPLHF. The CDR3 nucleotides are TGTGCCTGGAGTGCGGCAGACAAGGTTTCACCCCTCCACTTT.

The chain employs TRBV10-2 and TRBJ2-1; 8 bases align to TRBD2. Germline loops: CDR1 WSHSY, CDR2 SAAADI. The CDR3 runs 15 residues. V gave up 2 bases and J gave up 6 bases; unmatched junction bases: 6. CDR3 coding DNA: TGCGCCAGCAGTGAGGGAGCGGGAGTGAGCAATGAGCAGTTCTTC. This codes for CASSEGAGVSNEQFF.

V is TRBV20-1 and J is TRBJ2-3; either TRBD1 or TRBD2 may supply D (6 bases each). The germline gives CDR1 DFQATT, CDR2 SNEGSKA (reference sequence). The CDR3 loop spans 15 amino acids. Trimming removed 3 bases at V and 0 bases at J, with 13 bases between. CDR3 sequence reads: CSASTGRSSTDTQYF. The DNA for the CDR3 is TGCAGTGCTAGCACAGGGAGGTCTAGCACAGATACGCAGTATTTT.

J is TRBJ2-3 and V is TRBV28; 9 nucleotides agree with TRBD1. The CDR3 totals 17 residues. V lost 3 bases and J lost 4; bases outside the gene matches: 11. Germline loops: CDR1 MDHEN, CDR2 SYDVKM. This CDR3 is CASSFLGTGRSADTQYF. The CDR3 coding sequence is TGTGCCAGCAGTTTCTTAGGGACAGGGAGGTCCGCAGATACGCAGTATTTT.

Many counts were recorded for this clonotype. The rearrangement links TRBV24-1 to TRBJ2-3, with 13 bases lining up with TRBD2. Germline V lookup: CDR1 KGHDR, CDR2 SFDVKD. The CDR3 runs to 19 residues. Germline trimming cut 1 base from V and 4 bases from J; bases unmatched to any gene: 10. CDR3 in DNA: TGTGCCACCAGTGATTTCCCGGGACTAGCGGGGTCCGCGGCAGATACGCAGTATTTT. This sequence encodes CATSDFPGLAGSAADTQYF.

This clonotype was seen many times. The gene calls are TRBV6-2 or TRBV6-3 and TRBJ2-5; tentatively, D is TRBD2 (5 bases). Trimming removed 8 bases from V and 2 bases from J, with 12 bases in between. Germline V lookup: CDR1 MNHEY, CDR2 SVGEGT. The CDR3 is 13 residues long. The CDR3 is CASGLWGQETQYF. The CDR3 DNA is TGTGCCAGCGGACTGTGGGGACAAGAGACCCAGTACTTC.

The chain uses TRBV6-2 or TRBV6-3 and TRBJ2-1, with 8 bases identical to TRBD2. Looked up from germline, CDR1 is MNHEY and CDR2 is SVGEGT. V was pared by 6 bases and J by 2 bases, with 3 bases of the junction left unmatched. The CDR3 spans 14 residues. The CDR3 protein is CASRSGLAYNEQFF. The DNA for the CDR3 is TGTGCCAGCAGGTCGGGACTAGCCTACAATGAGCAGTTCTTC.

This chain joins TRBV5-1 and TRBJ2-2, with TRBD1 matching over 12 bases. Germline CDR1 and CDR2: SGHRS and YFSETQ. The J segment lost 7 bases and the V segment lost 7 bases, leaving 8 bases of the junction unmatched. CDR3 size: 15 residues. Here the CDR3 reads CASAGTGGRGGELFF. The CDR3 DNA is TGCGCCAGCGCCGGGACAGGGGGCCGGGGCGGGGAGCTGTTTTTT. The full variable domain, completed using reference TRBV5-1 and TRBJ2-2, is KAGVTQTPRYLIKTRGQQVTLSCSPISGHRSVSWYQQTPGQGLQFLFEYFSETQRNKGNFPGRFSGRQFSNSRSEMNVSTLELGDSALYLCASAGTGGRGGELFFGEGSRLTVL.

A few counts support this clonotype. The rearrangement uses TRBV5-6 and TRBJ2-3, with D uncertain. CDR1 and CDR2 (germline): SGHDT, YYEEEE. CDR3 length: 15 residues. The V end lost 7 bases, the J end lost 2 bases, and 17 bases lay between the germline ends. CDR3 sequence: CASQRRSIFTDTQYF. The CDR3 nucleotides are TGTGCCAGCCAACGCCGGAGTATATTCACAGATACGCAGTATTTT. Variable domain in full (rest from reference TRBV5-6 and TRBJ2-3): DAGVTQSPTHLIKTRGQQVTLRCSPKSGHDTVSWYQQALGQGPQFIFQYYEEEERQRGNFPDRFSGHQFPNYSSELNVNALLLGDSALYLCASQRRSIFTDTQYFGPGTRLTVL.

The chain has TRBV18 and TRBJ1-1; no clear D. The CDR3 loop spans 15 amino acids. Trimming removed 0 bases from V and 0 bases from J, with 8 bases in between. Germline V CDR1 and CDR2: KGHSH, LQKENI. The CDR3 reads CASSPPSQLNTEAFF. DNA of the CDR3: TGTGCCAGCTCACCACCTAGCCAATTGAACACTGAAGCTTTCTTT.

This rearrangement joins TRBV28 to TRBJ1-5; no definite D call. The CDR3 sequence is 12 residues long. CDR1 and CDR2 (germline): MDHEN, SYDVKM. V dropped 7 bases and J dropped 6 bases, with 10 bases sitting between them. The CDR3, as DNA: TGTGCCAGCACCGGTGACGGTCAGCCCCAGCATTTT. Translated: CASTGDGQPQHF.

The J gene is TRBJ1-1, the V gene TRBV24-1, with D possibly matching TRBD1 (5 bases). In germline, CDR1 is KGHDR, CDR2 SFDVKD. This CDR3 has 15 residues. Deletions cut 5 bases from V and 7 bases from J, with 19 bases between. The CDR3 nucleotides read TGTGCCACCAGTGGCTCCGCCGGGGGAGGGAGTGAAGCTTTCTTT. Its translation is CATSGSAGGGSEAFF.

V and J are TRBV18 and TRBJ1-1, with unresolved D. The germline V gene encodes CDR1 KGHSH and CDR2 LQKENI. V lost 3 bases and J 7 bases, leaving 12 bases between the germline ends. The CDR3 totals 13 residues. The DNA of the CDR3 is TGTGCCAGCTCACCCGACCCGGATTTTGAAGCTTTCTTT. This encodes CASSPDPDFEAFF. The full variable domain, rest sourced from reference TRBV18 and TRBJ1-1, is NAGVMQNPRHLVRRRGQEARLRCSPMKGHSHVYWYRQLPEEGLKFMVYLQKENIIDESGMPKERFSAEFPKEGPSILRIQQVVRGDSAAYFCASSPDPDFEAFFGQGTRLTVV.

The J gene is TRBJ1-2, the V gene TRBV28; a weak D match, TRBD1 (5 bases). This CDR3 contains 14 residues. Germline CDR1 is MDHEN and CDR2 is SYDVKM. The germline V and J ends were trimmed by 7 bases and 5 bases, with 17 bases remaining between them. The CDR3 loop is CASTLGGGGYGYTF. The CDR3 coding sequence is TGTGCCAGCACCTTGGGGGGGGGGGGGTATGGCTACACCTTC.

A few counts support this clonotype. In DNA form, the CDR3 reads TGTGCCAGCTTAAGTAGCAGGGACACCGGGGAGCTGTTTTTT. Its protein product is CASLSSRDTGELFF. V gene TRBV6-1 combines with J gene TRBJ2-2; maybe TRBD1 (5 bases). The CDR3 runs to 14 residues. Looked up from germline, CDR1 is MNHNS and CDR2 is SASEGT. V was shortened by 8 bases and J by 3 bases, with 13 bases between the two germline ends.

This clonotype was seen a few times. The J gene is TRBJ1-2, the V gene TRBV5-5; D may be TRBD1 (5 bases). This CDR3 region has 15 residues. The V and J ends lost 0 bases and 2 bases respectively, with 11 bases between them. CDR1 SGHKS and CDR2 YYEKEE come from the germline V gene (reference sequence). CDR3 nucleotides: TGTGCCAGCAGCTTGGCCGGGGGGGTAAACTATGGCTACACCTTC. Amino acid sequence: CASSLAGGVNYGYTF. Based on the CDR3 plus reference TRBV5-5 and TRBJ1-2, the full variable domain is DAGVTQSPTHLIKTRGQQVTLRCSPISGHKSVSWYQQVLGQGPQFIFQYYEKEERGRGNFPDRFSARQFPNYSSELNVNALLLGDSALYLCASSLAGGVNYGYTFGSGTRLTVV.

This clonotype was counted at least ten times. The chain has TRBV3-1 and TRBJ1-2, with a weak D call TRBD1 (6 bases). This CDR3 contains 14 residues. In germline, CDR1 is LGHDT, CDR2 YNNKEL (reference sequence). Deletions cut 6 bases from V and 5 bases from J, with 16 bases between. The CDR3 loop reads CASSPYREGYGYTF. The CDR3 region has the DNA TGTGCCAGCAGTCCATACAGGGAGGGGTATGGCTACACCTTC.

The V call is TRBV10-1, the J call TRBJ2-7; possibly TRBD1 for D (6 bases). V was cut by 2 bases and J by 2 bases, with 16 bases left in between. This CDR3 contains 16 residues. CDR1 and CDR2 (germline): WNHNN, SYGVQD (reference sequence). CDR3 region: CASSEGTLGAAYEQYF. The CDR3 region has the DNA TGCGCCAGCAGTGAGGGAACGTTGGGGGCCGCCTACGAGCAGTACTTC.

This clonotype was seen a handful of times. This sequence joins TRBV4-1 and TRBJ1-2; 7 bases agree with TRBD1. The V gene's germline CDR1 is MGHRA and CDR2 YSYEKL. After removal of 0 bases from V and 5 bases from J, the junction contained 6 bases not matched to a gene. CDR3 length: 15 residues. CDR3 sequence (DNA): TGCGCCAGCAGCCAAGATCTGGACAGGATTTATGGCTACACCTTC. Protein: CASSQDLDRIYGYTF.

This chain connects TRBV11-2 to TRBJ1-1, with D possibly being TRBD1 (6 bases). The germline gives CDR1 SGHAT, CDR2 FQNNGV. This CDR3 is built from 13 residues. Trimming stripped 1 base from V and 14 bases from J, with 17 bases between. Here the CDR3 DNA reads TGTGCCAGCAGCTTAGCCGTCAAGGGGGGGGACTTCTTT. It yields the protein CASSLAVKGGDFF. The full variable domain, its missing parts supplied by reference TRBV11-2 and TRBJ1-1, is EAGVAQSPRYKIIEKRQSVAFWCNPISGHATLYWYQQILGQGPKLLIQFQNNGVVDDSQLPKDRFSAERLKGVDSTLKIQPAKLEDSAVYLCASSLAVKGGDFFGQGTRLTVV.